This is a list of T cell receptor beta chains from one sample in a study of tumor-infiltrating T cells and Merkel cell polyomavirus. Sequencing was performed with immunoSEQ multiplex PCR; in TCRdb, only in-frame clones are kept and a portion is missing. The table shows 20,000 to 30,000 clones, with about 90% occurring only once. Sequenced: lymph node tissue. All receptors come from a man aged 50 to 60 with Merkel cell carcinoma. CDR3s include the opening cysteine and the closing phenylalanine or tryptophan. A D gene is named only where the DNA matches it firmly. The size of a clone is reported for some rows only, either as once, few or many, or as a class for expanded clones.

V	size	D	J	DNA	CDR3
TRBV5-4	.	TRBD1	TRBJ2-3	TGTGCCAGCAGCTCTACCTTGACAGGGGCTAGCACAGATACGCAGTATTTT	CASSSTLTGASTDTQYF
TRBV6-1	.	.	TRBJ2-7	TGTGCCAGCAGTGACAGGGAAGGGGCCTACGAGCAGTACTTC	CASSDREGAYEQYF
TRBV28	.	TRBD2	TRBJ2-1	TGTGCCAGCAGTTTGTTTAGGACTAGCGGGAGGGACAATGAGCAGTTCTTC	CASSLFRTSGRDNEQFF
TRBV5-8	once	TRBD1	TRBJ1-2	TGTGCCAGCAGCCCTGGGACAGCCACGCATGGCTACACCTTC	CASSPGTATHGYTF
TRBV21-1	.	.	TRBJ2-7	TGTGCCAGCCCCCCCCCTGAAGGGGGCCAATACGAGCAGTACTTC	CASPPPEGGQYEQYF
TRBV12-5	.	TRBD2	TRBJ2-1	TGTGCTAGTGGTTTGGTACAGGGGACTAGCGGGAGAGGTGAGCAGTTCTTC	CASGLVQGTSGRGEQFF
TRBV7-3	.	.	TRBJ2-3	TGTGCCAGCAGCTCCCGGGGCGGGGCAGATACGCAGTATTTT	CASSSRGGADTQYF
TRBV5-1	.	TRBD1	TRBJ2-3	TGCGCCAGCAGCTCCGGACAGGGGGCAGATACGCAGTATTTT	CASSSGQGADTQYF
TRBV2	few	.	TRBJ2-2	TGTGCCAGCAGTTTGAGGATGGGTACCGGGGAGCTGTTTTTT	CASSLRMGTGELFF
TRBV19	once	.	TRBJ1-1	TGTGCCAGCTCCACGGGGGGAGCCACTGAAGCTTTCTTT	CASSTGGATEAFF
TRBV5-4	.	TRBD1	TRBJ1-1	TGTGCCAGCAGCAGGGACAGCCAGGGATTTAACACTGAAGCTTTCTTT	CASSRDSQGFNTEAFF
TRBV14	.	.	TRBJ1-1	TGTGCCAGCAGCCTATCGGGGGGCGGGAACACTGAAGCTCTCTTT	CASSLSGGGNTEALF
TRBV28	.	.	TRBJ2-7	TGTGCCAGCAGTCCCCCCGGGACAACCTCCTACGAGCAGTACTTC	CASSPPGTTSYEQYF
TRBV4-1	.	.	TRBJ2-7	TGCGCCAGCAGCCCCCCTTCCTACGAGCAGTACTTC	CASSPPSYEQYF
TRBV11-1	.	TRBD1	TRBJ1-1	TGTGCCAGCAGGAGATGGGGACAGATGAACACTGAAGCTTTCTTT	CASRRWGQMNTEAFF
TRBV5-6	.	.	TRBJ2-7	TGTGCCAGCAGTCAAACCGTCGGGACACACCTTACCGACTACGAGCAGTACTTC	CASSQTVGTHLTDYEQYF
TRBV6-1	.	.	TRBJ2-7	TGTGCCAGCAGTGAGCCAATAACAGGTCCCTACGAGCAGTACTTC	CASSEPITGPYEQYF
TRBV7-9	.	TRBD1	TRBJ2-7	TGTGCCAGCAGCTTAATCGGACAGGTGCCCTACGAGCAGTACTTC	CASSLIGQVPYEQYF
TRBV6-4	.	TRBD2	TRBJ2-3	TGTGCCAGCAGACAAGTAGCGGGAGGCACAGATACGCAGTATTTT	CASRQVAGGTDTQYF
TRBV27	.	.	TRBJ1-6	TGTGCCAGCAGTTTATCCCCAGCAGGGGTAGATTCACCCCTCCACTTT	CASSLSPAGVDSPLHF
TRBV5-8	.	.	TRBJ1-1	TGTGCCAGCAGCTTGGTAGGGCAGGGGCATGAAGCTTTCTTT	CASSLVGQGHEAFF
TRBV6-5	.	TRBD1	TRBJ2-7	TGTGCCAGCAGTCCCCGACAGGGAGATTCCTACGAGCAGTACTTC	CASSPRQGDSYEQYF
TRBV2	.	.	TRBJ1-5	TGTGCCAGCAAAGTGTCCGGGGGTAGCAATCAGCCCCAGCATTTT	CASKVSGGSNQPQHF
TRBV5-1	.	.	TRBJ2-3	TGCGCCAGCAGCCCCGGGTGGGCAGATACGCAGTATTTT	CASSPGWADTQYF
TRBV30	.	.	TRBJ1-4	TGTGCCTGGAGTGTAGGGAGTGCAACTAATGAAAAACTGTTTTTT	CAWSVGSATNEKLFF
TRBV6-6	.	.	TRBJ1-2	TGTGCCAGCAGTTTCAACCCGGGACATAACTATGGCTACACCTTC	CASSFNPGHNYGYTF
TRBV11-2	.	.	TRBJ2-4	TGTGCCAGCAGCTACGGACAGACAAACATTCAGTACTTC	CASSYGQTNIQYF
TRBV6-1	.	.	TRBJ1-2	TGTGCCAGCAGCTACTGGGCAGGGGATGGCTACACCTTC	CASSYWAGDGYTF
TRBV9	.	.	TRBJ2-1	TGTGCCAGCAGCTTATCCGGGACTTCCTACAATGAGCAGTTCTTC	CASSLSGTSYNEQFF
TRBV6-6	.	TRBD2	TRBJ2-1	TGTGCCAGCACCGTCGAGACGGGGGGGCTAAATGAGCAGTTCTTC	CASTVETGGLNEQFF
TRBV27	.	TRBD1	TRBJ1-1	TGTGCCAGCAGTTTCCTAGGGACAGGGAGAAACACTGAAGCTTTCTTT	CASSFLGTGRNTEAFF
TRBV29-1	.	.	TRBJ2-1	TGCAGCGTTGCTCCCCCGGGCAATGAGCAGTTCTTC	CSVAPPGNEQFF
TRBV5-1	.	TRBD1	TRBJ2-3	TGCGCCAGCAGCTTGGGACAGGGGTTTGGAGATACGCAGTATTTT	CASSLGQGFGDTQYF
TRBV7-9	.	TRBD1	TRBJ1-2	TGTGCCAGCAGCTTTTCGGGACAGGGGGCTGGTGGCTACACCTTC	CASSFSGQGAGGYTF
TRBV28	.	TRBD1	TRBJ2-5	TGTGCCAGCAGCTTCCTCCTGACAGGGGAAGAGACCCAGTACTTC	CASSFLLTGEETQYF
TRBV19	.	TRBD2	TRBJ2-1	TGTGCCAGTAGTTACAGGGCTCAGAGGACTAGCGGGAGTTATCACAATGAGCAGTTCTTC	CASSYRAQRTSGSYHNEQFF